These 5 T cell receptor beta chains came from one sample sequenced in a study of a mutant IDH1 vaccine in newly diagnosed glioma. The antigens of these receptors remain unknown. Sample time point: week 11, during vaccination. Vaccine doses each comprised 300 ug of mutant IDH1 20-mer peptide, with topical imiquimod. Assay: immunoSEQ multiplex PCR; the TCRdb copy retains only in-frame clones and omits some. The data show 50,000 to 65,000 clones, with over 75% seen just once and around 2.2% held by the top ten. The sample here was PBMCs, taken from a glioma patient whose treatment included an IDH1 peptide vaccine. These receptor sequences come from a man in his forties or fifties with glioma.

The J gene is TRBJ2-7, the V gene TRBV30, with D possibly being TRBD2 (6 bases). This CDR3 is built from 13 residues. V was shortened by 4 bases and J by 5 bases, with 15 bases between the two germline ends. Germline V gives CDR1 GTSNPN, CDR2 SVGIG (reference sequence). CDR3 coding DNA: TGTGCCTGGACTAGACTAGGCGGCGACGAGCAGTACTTC. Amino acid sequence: CAWTRLGGDEQYF.

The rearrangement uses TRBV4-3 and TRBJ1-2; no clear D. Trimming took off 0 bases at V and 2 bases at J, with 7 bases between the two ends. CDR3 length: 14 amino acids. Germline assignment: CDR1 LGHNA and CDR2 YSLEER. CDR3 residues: CASSQDRSNYGYTF. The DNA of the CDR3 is TGCGCCAGCAGCCAAGACAGGTCGAACTATGGCTACACCTTC.

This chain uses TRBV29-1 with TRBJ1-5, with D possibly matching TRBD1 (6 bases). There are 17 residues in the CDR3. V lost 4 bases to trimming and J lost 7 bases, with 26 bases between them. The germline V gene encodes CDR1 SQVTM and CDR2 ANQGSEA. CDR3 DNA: TGCAGCGTTGCCGGACTGGGGGGGGGCGCGGAAGACCAGCCCCAGCATTTT. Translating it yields CSVAGLGGGAEDQPQHF.

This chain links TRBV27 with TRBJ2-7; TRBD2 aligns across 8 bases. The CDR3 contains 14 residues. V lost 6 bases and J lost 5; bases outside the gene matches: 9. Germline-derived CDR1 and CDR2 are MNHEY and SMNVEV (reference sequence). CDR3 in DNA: TGTGCCAGCAGGAGTAGCGGGAAGGAAAACGAGCAGTACTTC. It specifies CASRSSGKENEQYF.

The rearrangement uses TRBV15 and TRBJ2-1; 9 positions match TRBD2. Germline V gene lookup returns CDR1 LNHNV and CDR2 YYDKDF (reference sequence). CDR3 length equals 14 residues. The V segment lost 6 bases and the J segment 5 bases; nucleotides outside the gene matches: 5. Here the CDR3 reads CATRASGENNEQFF. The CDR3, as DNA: TGTGCCACCAGGGCTAGCGGGGAAAACAATGAGCAGTTCTTC.